This T cell receptor beta chain is drawn from a study of T cell changes during pregnancy in multiple sclerosis (dated by TCRdb to between 2019 and 2020). A note on the overall study: Changes in the T cell repertoire over the course of pregnancy were examined in this study in women with multiple sclerosis.

In its sample, this clone was seen once. Its antigen remains undetermined. No base quality values were provided; no much bigger clone lies one nucleotide off. Library generation was performed with the immunoSEQ multiplex PCR assay. TCRdb mirrors the immuneACCESS table, restricted to in-frame sequences. Some clones are absent from its copies; in checked studies, under half trace to an unresolved V gene, and the reason for the others is unknown. This sample is represented by roughly 59,000 clones; around 93% of them were singletons. 0.35% to 0.45% of the sample lies in the top ten. Reading the germline V gene gives CDR1 SGHTS and CDR2 YDEGEE. V is reduced by 1 base and J by 0 bases, leaving a spacing of 8 bases between them. The CDR3 runs 15 residues from the cysteine to the phenylalanine. The sequence is cut down to CDR3 DNA, 45 bases in frame from base 1.

The sample here was CD4+ T cells from peripheral blood mononuclear cells, taken before pregnancy. The sequence came from a female donor with multiple sclerosis, enrolled in a pregnancy study. This chain is built from TRBV5-8 and TRBJ2-1, and perhaps TRBD2 as D gene, on 5 matching bases. The DNA reads as follows: TGTGCCAGCAGCTTGTCCGGGGTCTCCTACAATGAGCAGTTCTTC. This is translated as CASSLSGVSYNEQFF.